The present T cell receptor beta chain was sequenced within a study of shared clonotypes between healthy human individuals (dated by TCRdb to 2020 to 2022). In the study overall: The cohort included three men and two women between 18 and 49 years of age. The study deeply sequenced blood TCR repertoires of about five healthy adults to estimate repertoire size and the extent of clonotype sharing between individuals. Between about 0.85 and 10 billion PBMCs per donor were obtained by leukapheresis. To increase sequencing depth and limit assay-specific biases, TCR repertoire library preparation and sequencing were carried out by different laboratories using diverse techniques. For each donor, CD4 naive and CD4 memory were each run on three plates, CD8 naive on two plates, and CD8 memory on one plate.

Of note for this clone: It lacks a known antigen. Base qualities are not recorded, but no much larger clone differs from it by a single base. This specimen includes other DNA sequences encoding the same CDR3.

Using the deep immunoSEQ assay, multiplex PCR amplified TCR CDR3 regions from genomic DNA. Extracted genomic DNA from each cell subset was distributed evenly across all wells of several immunoSEQ 96-well plates, and each plate was treated as a replicate. For sorted subsets, each replicate PCR was loaded with 200 ng genomic DNA, equivalent to about 30,000 T cell genomes. Purified libraries were measured with a Qubit 3.0 fluorometer, size-checked on a Bioanalyzer 2100, and measured again with the KAPA Library Quantification kit. Every immunoSEQ 96-well plate was sequenced on a separate single-read 150-cycle Illumina NextSeq 550 flow cell. In the source study's methods: Because only junctional sequences without quality scores were contained in the immunoSEQ output, filtering matching that applied to full-length reads could not be performed. To assign V/J genes and CDR3, sequences were annotated against IMGT germline references using PyIR, a Python wrapper for IgBLAST v1.9. Any read was removed if the V/J assignment was weak (E-value above 1e-6), the CDR3 was missing, or the read contained stop codons, out-of-frame junctions, or ambiguous translated residues. V3J clonotypes were defined as sequences sharing an identical inferred V gene, J gene, and CDR3 amino acid sequence. To compute the percentage overlap between repertoires, the number of shared unique clonotypes was divided by the size of the smaller repertoire. RTK rarefaction, the Chao1 estimator, and Recon v2.1 estimates of unobserved clonotypes were used to assess repertoire richness. Generation probabilities were computed with OLGA for all TCRbeta clonotypes obtained by the gDNA method from four donors. Not all clones reach the TCRdb copy of this immuneACCESS table, which keeps in-frame sequences only. Checked studies attribute under half of the gap to unresolved V genes and leave the rest unexplained. The V and J calls and clone size are taken from that table; D and trimming were inferred from the DNA. In all, the sample holds some 1.5 million clones, and 98% of those were seen once. The leading ten clones occupy about 0.4% of the sample.

Healthy HIV-negative adults with no recently reported acute infections or vaccinations were included as donors. Every donor was a Caucasian adult living in Nashville, Tennessee, USA. Magnetic negative selection was used to enrich CD4+ T cells, after which naive cells were positively selected on CD45RA and the negative fraction became the memory subset. Blood was obtained by leukapheresis, after which PBMCs were separated by Ficoll-Histopaque density gradient centrifugation and cryopreserved in liquid nitrogen vapor phase. Analytical flow cytometry was used to check the purity and quantity of each magnetically sorted T cell population. Genomic DNA was isolated from every sorted fraction and measured by UV absorbance on a Nanodrop 2000c. Study-wide findings and limitations: Pairwise subsampling led to the expectation that sequencing depth would affect the degree of clonotype sharing among donors. Estimated clonotype richness was generally larger for naive than for memory subsets. Compared with non-shared clonotypes, the clonotypes found in all four sorted-subset donors had higher generation probabilities. Rarefaction of sorted-subset datasets indicated incomplete sequencing despite the large sequencing depth. Sampling was limited to blood, and TCR repertoires in tissue likely differ from TCR repertoires in blood. The genetic and exposure-history diversity represented was limited by the small number of donors. Across a few donors, approximately 4.6% of naive CD4, 3% to 4% of naive CD8, around 2.1% of memory CD4, and 0.4% to 0.45% of memory CD8 clonotypes were shared.

The CDR3, cysteine through phenylalanine, is 11 amino acids long. The retained sequence is limited to the CDR3, 33 bases, with the frame set at the first base. V is reduced by 7 bases and J by 0 bases, leaving a spacing of 4 bases between them. CDR1 and CDR2, looked up from the germline V gene (reference sequence), are DFQATT and SNEGSKA. Sequencing input: naive CD4+ T cells sorted from blood. The label giving this sample's cell subset or site can be read as: CD45RA+ positively selected. This TCR was sampled from a young man in good health. Rearrangement joined TRBV20-1 to TRBJ2-4; no D gene call is confident. At the DNA level, the sequence is TGCAGTGGCGTAGCCAAAAACATTCAGTACTTC. Protein translation: CSGVAKNIQYF.